This TCR beta chain emerged from a study of cytomegalovirus exposure and HLA in healthy donors. Only in-frame clones appear in the TCRdb table, and some are missing; sequencing was by immunoSEQ multiplex PCR. The table includes 120,000 or so clones, around nine tenths detected once. Only one count was recorded for this clone. CDR3 size: 16 residues. With V trimmed by 0 bases and J by 5 bases, 8 bases remained unmatched. CDR1 is SGHRS and CDR2 is YFSETQ in the germline V gene. This clonotype was sampled from a woman aged 18-35 years in good health and CMV-seronegative. The rearrangement uses TRBV5-1 and TRBJ2-1; 7 nucleotides match TRBD1. The sample taken for sequencing was PBMCs. CDR3 nucleotide sequence: TGCGCCAGCAGCTTGGGGTTACAGGGGATCAACAATGAGCAGTTCTTC. This sequence encodes CASSLGLQGINNEQFF. The full variable domain, its missing parts supplied by reference TRBV5-1 and TRBJ2-1, is KAGVTQTPRYLIKTRGQQVTLSCSPISGHRSVSWYQQTPGQGLQFLFEYFSETQRNKGNFPGRFSGRQFSNSRSEMNVSTLELGDSALYLCASSLGLQGINNEQFFGPGTRLTVL.